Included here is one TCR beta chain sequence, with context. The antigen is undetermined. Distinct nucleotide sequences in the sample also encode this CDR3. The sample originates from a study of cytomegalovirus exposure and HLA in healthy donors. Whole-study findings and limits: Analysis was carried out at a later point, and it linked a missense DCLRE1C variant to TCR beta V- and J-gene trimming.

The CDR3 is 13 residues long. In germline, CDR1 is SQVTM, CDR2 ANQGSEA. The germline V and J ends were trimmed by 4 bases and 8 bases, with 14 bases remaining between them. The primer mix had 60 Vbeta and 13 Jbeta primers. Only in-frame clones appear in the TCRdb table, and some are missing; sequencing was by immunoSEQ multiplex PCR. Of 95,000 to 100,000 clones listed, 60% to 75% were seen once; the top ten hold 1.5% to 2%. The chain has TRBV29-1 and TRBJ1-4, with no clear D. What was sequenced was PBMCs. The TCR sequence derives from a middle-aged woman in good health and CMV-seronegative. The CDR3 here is CSVVGSRREKLFF. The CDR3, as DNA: TGCAGCGTTGTAGGCAGTAGGAGAGAAAAACTGTTTTTT. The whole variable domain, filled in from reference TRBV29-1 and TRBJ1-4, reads SAVISQKPSRDICQRGTSLTIQCQVDSQVTMMFWYRQQPGQSLTLIATANQGSEATYESGFVIDKFPISRPNLTFSTLTVSNMSPEDSSIYLCSVVGSRREKLFFGSGTQLSVL.